The entry below describes one T cell receptor (beta chain). CDR3 length: 15 residues. Germline V lookup: CDR1 SEHNR, CDR2 FQNEAQ (reference sequence). With 0 bases removed from V and 4 bases from J, the gap between germline ends came to 13 bases. This record belongs to a study of PD-L1 blockade in urothelial cancer. About the study: Patients' atezolizumab regimen, 1,200 mg intravenously every 3 weeks, began in the mid-2010s. Individuals in the cohort had been given 0 to 3 earlier chemotherapy regimens. Each blood sample yielded a median of 141,255 T cells.

Some clones are missing from TCRdb's copy, which holds only in-frame ones; the method was immunoSEQ multiplex PCR. The profile covers just over 50,000 clones, with around three quarters appearing a single time and roughly 3.6% taken by the ten largest. Enrolled patients showed locally advanced or metastatic urothelial carcinoma. This chain links TRBV7-9 with TRBJ2-7, with D perhaps matching TRBD1 (6 bases). This specimen was PBMCs, taken around atezolizumab (anti-PD-L1) treatment. This clonotype was sampled from a man in his 70s with urothelial cancer. DNA of the CDR3: TGTGCCAGCAGCTTAGCTTTGCCAGGGGCATACGAGCAGTACTTC. Its translation is CASSLALPGAYEQYF. The variable domain in full, with the rest retrieved from reference TRBV7-9 and TRBJ2-7, is DTGVSQNPRHKITKRGQNVTFRCDPISEHNRLYWYRQTLGQGPEFLTYFQNEAQLEKSRLLSDRFSAERPKGSFSTLEIQRTEQGDSAMYLCASSLALPGAYEQYFGPGTRLTVT.